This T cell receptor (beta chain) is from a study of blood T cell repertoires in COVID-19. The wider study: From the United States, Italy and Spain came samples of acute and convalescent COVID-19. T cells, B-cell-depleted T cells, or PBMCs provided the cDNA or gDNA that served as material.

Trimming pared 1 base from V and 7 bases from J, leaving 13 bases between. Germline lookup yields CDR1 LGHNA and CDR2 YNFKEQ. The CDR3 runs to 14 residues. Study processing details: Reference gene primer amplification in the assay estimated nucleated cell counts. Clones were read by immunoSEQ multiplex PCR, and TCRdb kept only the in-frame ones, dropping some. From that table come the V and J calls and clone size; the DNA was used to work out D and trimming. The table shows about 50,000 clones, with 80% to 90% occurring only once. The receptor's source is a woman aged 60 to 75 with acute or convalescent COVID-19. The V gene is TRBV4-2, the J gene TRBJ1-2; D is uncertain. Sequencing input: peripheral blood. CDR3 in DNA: TGTGCCAGCAGCCAAGGGTCACGGGATGGTGGCTACACCTTC. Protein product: CASSQGSRDGGYTF.